A single sample gave rise to the 5 T cell receptor beta chains below, sequenced in a study of graft-versus-host responses after intestinal transplantation (dated by TCRdb to about 2021). Sample time point, as interpreted from the label and publication: cells obtained before transplantation from donor or recipient. Their antigens are not known. The method behind the library was the immunoSEQ multiplex PCR assay. TCRdb obtained this table from immuneACCESS and retained in-frame rearrangements with V and J assigned. These tables miss some clones; where compared with another copy, unresolved V genes account for less than half of the shortfall, and the remainder is unexplained. This sample holds 75,000 to 95,000 clones; under 95% were observed only once. The top ten clones comprise just under 0.35% of the sample. The source was unstimulated CD4+ T cells sorted from spleen or lymph node cells, collected before transplant. Receptors originate from a human donor who was the organ donor for an intestinal transplant.

The rearrangement uses TRBV19 and TRBJ1-2; a weak D match, TRBD1 (5 bases). There are 12 residues in the CDR3. From germline, CDR1 is LNHDA and CDR2 SQIVND (reference sequence). V shed 5 bases and J shed 7 bases, with 11 bases lying between them. In DNA form, the CDR3 reads TGTGCCAGTAGTGCGAAGACAGTTGGCTACACCTTC. This sequence encodes CASSAKTVGYTF.

The chain joins TRBV30 to TRBJ2-7; 9 bases map to TRBD2. The CDR3 consists of 15 residues. Trimming at V came to 1 base and at J to 7 bases, leaving 11 bases not matched to a gene. Germline CDR1 and CDR2: GTSNPN and SVGIG (reference sequence). The CDR3 reads CAWSDGLGGRGEQYF. The CDR3 DNA reads as TGTGCCTGGAGTGACGGCCTAGGCGGGAGGGGGGAGCAGTACTTC.

This clone was observed a single time. The CDR3 sequence: CASSPTAGGETQYF. The CDR3 region has the DNA TGTGCCAGCAGCCCCACAGCCGGTGGAGAGACCCAGTACTTC. J is TRBJ2-5 and V is TRBV6-1; D call uncertain. From germline, CDR1 is MNHNS and CDR2 SASEGT. CDR3 length: 14 amino acids. The V end was cut by 6 bases, the J end by 4 bases, with 15 bases between.

This sequence joins TRBV11-2 and TRBJ2-5, with TRBD2 identical over 15 bases. J was trimmed by 4 bases and V by 5 bases; bases with no gene match: 8. CDR3 length: 17 amino acids. Germline CDR1 and CDR2: SGHAT and FQNNGV. CDR3 region: CASSPGLAGGQGETQYF. The CDR3 region has the DNA TGTGCCAGCAGCCCCGGACTAGCGGGGGGGCAAGGAGAGACCCAGTACTTC.

The rearrangement joins TRBV6-6 to TRBJ1-1; D perhaps matches TRBD1 (6 bases). Trimming removed 2 bases from V and 4 bases from J, with 11 bases in between. The CDR3 is 14 residues long. CDR1 is MNHNY, CDR2 SVGAGI, per germline (reference sequence). CDR3 in DNA: TGTGCCAGCAGTTACGAACAGGGTAGCACTGAAGCTTTCTTT. Its translation: CASSYEQGSTEAFF.